A single sample gave rise to the 13 T cell receptor beta chains below, sequenced in a study of blood T cell repertoires in COVID-19. The assay was immunoSEQ multiplex PCR, and TCRdb's table has in-frame clones only and misses some. The sample carries over 50,000 clones, about 89% recorded once. Source material: peripheral blood. Receptors originate from a woman in her sixties or seventies with active or convalescent COVID-19.

The rearrangement links TRBV28 to TRBJ2-5; 11 nucleotides align to TRBD1. Germline trimming cut 5 bases from V and 3 bases from J; bases unmatched to any gene: 2. The V gene's germline CDR1 is MDHEN and CDR2 SYDVKM. The CDR3 is 14 residues long. CDR3 protein: CASSRTGGEETQYF. CDR3 coding DNA: TGTGCCAGCAGTAGGACAGGGGGCGAAGAGACCCAGTACTTC.

J is TRBJ2-1 and V is TRBV9, with D possibly matching TRBD2 (5 bases). Germline V gene lookup returns CDR1 SGDLS and CDR2 YYNGEE. V was shortened by 0 bases and J by 1 base, with 11 bases between the two germline ends. This CDR3 has 16 residues. DNA for the CDR3: TGTGCCAGCAGCGTAGGAGGGAATCCTTCCTACAATGAGCAGTTCTTC. Translation: CASSVGGNPSYNEQFF.

The chain employs TRBV28 and TRBJ2-4; a weak D match, TRBD1 (5 bases). CDR1 and CDR2 (germline): MDHEN, SYDVKM. The V end was cut by 5 bases, the J end by 13 bases, with 18 bases between. There are 13 residues in the CDR3. CDR3 residues: CASSEPGRGSQYF. The CDR3 DNA follows: TGTGCCAGCAGTGAACCCGGAAGGGGCTCACAGTACTTC.

This chain joins TRBV7-8 and TRBJ2-6, with D tentatively TRBD1 (6 bases). CDR1 SGHVS and CDR2 FQNEAQ come from the germline V gene. The CDR3 has 14 amino acids. V lost 5 bases and J 6 bases, leaving 11 bases between the germline ends. Here the CDR3 DNA reads TGTGCCAGCAGCCCAGGGGTGTCGGCCAACGTCCTGACTTTC. Residues: CASSPGVSANVLTF.

The CDR3 bases are TGTGCCAGCTCACCAGGCTTTACCTCTGGAAACACCATATATTTT. It yields the protein CASSPGFTSGNTIYF. The rearrangement uses TRBV18 and TRBJ1-3, with D unclear. Germline CDR1 is KGHSH and CDR2 is LQKENI. The CDR3 extends over 15 amino acids. V lost 2 bases and J lost 0, with 8 bases in between.

J is TRBJ2-5 and V is TRBV19; 7 bases map to TRBD2. Germline trimming cut 5 bases from V and 3 bases from J; bases unmatched to any gene: 3. CDR1 is LNHDA and CDR2 is SQIVND in the germline V gene (reference sequence). CDR3 length equals 13 residues. The CDR3 DNA reads as TGTGCCAGTAGTCGGACTAGGGAAGAGACCCAGTACTTC. Amino acids: CASSRTREETQYF.

V is TRBV2 and J is TRBJ1-3, with 9 bases aligning to TRBD1. J was trimmed by 4 bases and V by 5 bases; bases with no gene match: 9. The CDR3 consists of 16 residues. Germline CDR1 reads SNHLY; CDR2 reads FYNNEI. CDR3 amino acids: CASSSTGGIGGNTIYF. CDR3 DNA: TGTGCCAGCAGTTCAACAGGGGGCATTGGAGGAAACACCATATATTTT.

DNA for the CDR3: TGTGCCAGCAGCTTGCGTCGGGAGAGGAATGAGCAGTTCTTC. It codes for CASSLRRERNEQFF. This chain links TRBV5-5 with TRBJ2-1; D is perhaps TRBD2 (6 bases). Germline lookup yields CDR1 SGHKS and CDR2 YYEKEE (reference sequence). Trimming removed 1 base from V and 7 bases from J, with 12 bases in between. The length of the CDR3 is 14 residues. The complete variable domain, with remaining parts taken from reference TRBV5-5 and TRBJ2-1, reads DAGVTQSPTHLIKTRGQQVTLRCSPISGHKSVSWYQQVLGQGPQFIFQYYEKEERGRGNFPDRFSARQFPNYSSELNVNALLLGDSALYLCASSLRRERNEQFFGPGTRLTVL.

V is TRBV27 and J is TRBJ2-7, with D maybe TRBD1 (5 bases). The CDR3 totals 15 residues. Germline loops: CDR1 MNHEY, CDR2 SMNVEV (reference sequence). V was shortened by 5 bases and J by 3 bases, with 17 bases between the two germline ends. CDR3: CASSPKGSGNYEQYF. DNA for the CDR3: TGTGCCAGCAGTCCAAAGGGCTCAGGGAACTACGAGCAGTACTTC.

This chain joins TRBV6-2 or TRBV6-3 and TRBJ2-1; D call uncertain. CDR1 is MNHEY, CDR2 SVGEGT, per germline. The V gene lost 6 bases and the J gene lost 6 bases, with 9 bases spanning the gap. The CDR3 extends over 12 amino acids. The CDR3 protein is CASSPYRNEQFF. CDR3 in DNA: TGTGCCAGCAGCCCTTATCGCAATGAGCAGTTCTTC.

This chain connects TRBV28 to TRBJ1-5; D is ambiguous. The CDR3 runs 13 residues. CDR1 and CDR2 from the germline V gene are MDHEN and SYDVKM. V lost 6 bases and J lost 5, with 11 bases in between. The DNA of the CDR3 is TGTGCCAGCAGAGCAGGTTGGGATCAGCCCCAGCATTTT. Its translation: CASRAGWDQPQHF.

The J gene is TRBJ2-1, the V gene TRBV24-1; TRBD1 aligns across 9 bases. Germline-derived CDR1 and CDR2 are KGHDR and SFDVKD. The CDR3 length is 18 residues. V lost 5 bases and J lost 6; bases outside the gene matches: 16. As DNA, the CDR3 is TGTGCCACCAGTGTCTTCAGAAGCGCGGGACAGGGCGGCAATGAGCAGTTCTTC. It specifies CATSVFRSAGQGGNEQFF.

V usage is TRBV29-1 and J usage is TRBJ1-1; unclear D gene. Germline CDR1 reads SQVTM; CDR2 reads ANQGSEA. With 3 bases removed from V and 0 bases from J, the gap between germline ends came to 17 bases. The CDR3 has 16 residues. The CDR3, as DNA: TGCAGCGTTGAGGGCAGGCTGACCCATTTGAACACTGAAGCTTTCTTT. Its translation is CSVEGRLTHLNTEAFF.